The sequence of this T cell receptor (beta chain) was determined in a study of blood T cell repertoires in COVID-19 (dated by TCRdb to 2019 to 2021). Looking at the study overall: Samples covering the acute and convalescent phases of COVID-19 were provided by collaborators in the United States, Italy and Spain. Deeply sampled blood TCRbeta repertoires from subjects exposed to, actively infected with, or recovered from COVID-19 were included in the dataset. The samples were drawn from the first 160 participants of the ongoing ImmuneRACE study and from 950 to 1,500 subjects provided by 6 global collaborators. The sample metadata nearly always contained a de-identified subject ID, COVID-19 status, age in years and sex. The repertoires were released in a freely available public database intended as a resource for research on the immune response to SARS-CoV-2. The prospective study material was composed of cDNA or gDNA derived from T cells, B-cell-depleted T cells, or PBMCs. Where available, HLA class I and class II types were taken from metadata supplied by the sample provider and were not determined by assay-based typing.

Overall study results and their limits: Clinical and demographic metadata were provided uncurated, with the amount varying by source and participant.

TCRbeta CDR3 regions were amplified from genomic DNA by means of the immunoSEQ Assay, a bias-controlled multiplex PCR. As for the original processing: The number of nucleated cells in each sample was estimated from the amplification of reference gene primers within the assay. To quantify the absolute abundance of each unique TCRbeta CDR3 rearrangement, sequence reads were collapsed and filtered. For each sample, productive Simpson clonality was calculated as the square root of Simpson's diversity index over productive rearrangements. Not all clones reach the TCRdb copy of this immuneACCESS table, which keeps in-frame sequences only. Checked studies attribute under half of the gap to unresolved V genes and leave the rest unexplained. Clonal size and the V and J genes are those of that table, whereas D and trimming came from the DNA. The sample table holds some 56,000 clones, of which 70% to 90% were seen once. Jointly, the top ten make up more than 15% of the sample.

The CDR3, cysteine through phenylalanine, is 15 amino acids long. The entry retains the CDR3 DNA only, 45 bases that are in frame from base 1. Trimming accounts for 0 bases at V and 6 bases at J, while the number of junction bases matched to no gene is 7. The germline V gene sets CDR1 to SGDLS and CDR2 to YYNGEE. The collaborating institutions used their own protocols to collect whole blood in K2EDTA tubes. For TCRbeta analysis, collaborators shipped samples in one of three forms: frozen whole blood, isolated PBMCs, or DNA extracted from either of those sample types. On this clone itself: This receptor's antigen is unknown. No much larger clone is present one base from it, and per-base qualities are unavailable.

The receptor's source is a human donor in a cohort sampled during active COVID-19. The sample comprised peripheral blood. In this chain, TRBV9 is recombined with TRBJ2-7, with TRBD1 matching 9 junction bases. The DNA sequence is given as TGTGCCAGCAGCGTAGGGGACAGGGTTAGCTCCGAGCAGTACTTC. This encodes CASSVGDRVSSEQYF.